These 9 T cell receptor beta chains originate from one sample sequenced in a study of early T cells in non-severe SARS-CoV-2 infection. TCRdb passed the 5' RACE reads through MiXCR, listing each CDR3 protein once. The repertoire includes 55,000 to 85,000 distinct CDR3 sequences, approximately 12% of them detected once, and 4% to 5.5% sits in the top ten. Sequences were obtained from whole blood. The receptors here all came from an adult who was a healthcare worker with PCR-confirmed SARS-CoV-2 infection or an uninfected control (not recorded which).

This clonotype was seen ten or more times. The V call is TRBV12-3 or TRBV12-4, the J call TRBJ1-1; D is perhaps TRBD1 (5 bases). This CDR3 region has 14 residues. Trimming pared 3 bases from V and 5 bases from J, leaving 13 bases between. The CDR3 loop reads CASSFRGSRTEAFF. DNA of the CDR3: TGTGCCAGCAGTTTTCGGGGGTCTCGGACTGAAGCTTTCTTT.

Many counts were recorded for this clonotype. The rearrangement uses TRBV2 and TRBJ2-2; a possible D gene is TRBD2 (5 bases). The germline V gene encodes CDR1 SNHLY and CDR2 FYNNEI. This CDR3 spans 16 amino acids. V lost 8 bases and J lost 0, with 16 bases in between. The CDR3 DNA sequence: TGTGCCAGCCGCCAGAGGGTACCTGCGAACACCGGGGAGCTGTTTTTT. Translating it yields CASRQRVPANTGELFF.

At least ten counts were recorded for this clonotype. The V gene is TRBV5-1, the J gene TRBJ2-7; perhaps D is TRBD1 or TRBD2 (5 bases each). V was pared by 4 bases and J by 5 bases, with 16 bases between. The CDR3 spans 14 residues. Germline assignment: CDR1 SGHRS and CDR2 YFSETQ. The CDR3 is CASSPGTDLNEQYF. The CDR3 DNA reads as TGCGCCAGCAGCCCTGGGACGGATTTGAACGAGCAGTACTTC. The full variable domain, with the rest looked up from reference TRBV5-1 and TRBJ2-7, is KAGVTQTPRYLIKTRGQQVTLSCSPISGHRSVSWYQQTPGQGLQFLFEYFSETQRNKGNFPGRFSGRQFSNSRSEMNVSTLELGDSALYLCASSPGTDLNEQYFGPGTRLTVT.

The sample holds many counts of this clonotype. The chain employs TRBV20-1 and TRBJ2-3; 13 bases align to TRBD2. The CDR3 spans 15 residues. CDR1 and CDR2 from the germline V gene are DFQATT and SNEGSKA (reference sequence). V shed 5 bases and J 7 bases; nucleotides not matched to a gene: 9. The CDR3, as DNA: TGCAGTGCTTTAAAACTAGCGGGGGGGCCAAATACGCAGTATTTT. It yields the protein CSALKLAGGPNTQYF.

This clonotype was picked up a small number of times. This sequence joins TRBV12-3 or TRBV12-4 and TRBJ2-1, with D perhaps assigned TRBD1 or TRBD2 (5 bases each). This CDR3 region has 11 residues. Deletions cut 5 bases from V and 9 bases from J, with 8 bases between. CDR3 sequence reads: CASSGDREQFF. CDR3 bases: TGTGCCAGCAGTGGGGACCGTGAGCAGTTCTTC.

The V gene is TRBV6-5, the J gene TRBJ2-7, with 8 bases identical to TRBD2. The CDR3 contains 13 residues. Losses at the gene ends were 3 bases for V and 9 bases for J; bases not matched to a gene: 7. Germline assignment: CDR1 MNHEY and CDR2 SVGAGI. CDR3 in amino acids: CASSYTSGGAQYF. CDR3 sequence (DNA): TGTGCCAGCAGTTATACTAGCGGTGGGGCGCAGTACTTC.

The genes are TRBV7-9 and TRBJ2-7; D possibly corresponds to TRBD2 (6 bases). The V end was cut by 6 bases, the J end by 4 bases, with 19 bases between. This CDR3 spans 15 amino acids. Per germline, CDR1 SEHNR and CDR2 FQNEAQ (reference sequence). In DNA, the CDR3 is TGTGCCAGCAGTCCAACGTCGGGACTGTCTTACGAGCAGTACTTC. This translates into CASSPTSGLSYEQYF.

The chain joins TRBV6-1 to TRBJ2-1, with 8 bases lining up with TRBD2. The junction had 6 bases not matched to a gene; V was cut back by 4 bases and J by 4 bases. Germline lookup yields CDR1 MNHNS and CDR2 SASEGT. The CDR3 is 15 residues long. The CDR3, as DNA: TGTGCCAGCAGTGCACTAGCGGACCCGTACAATGAGCAGTTCTTC. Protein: CASSALADPYNEQFF.

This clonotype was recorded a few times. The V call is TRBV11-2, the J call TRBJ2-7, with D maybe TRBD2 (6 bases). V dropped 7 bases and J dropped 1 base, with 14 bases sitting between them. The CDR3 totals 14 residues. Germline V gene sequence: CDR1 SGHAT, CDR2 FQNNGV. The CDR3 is CASTSRGGSYEQYF. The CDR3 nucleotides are TGTGCCAGCACCTCGCGGGGCGGGTCCTACGAGCAGTACTTC. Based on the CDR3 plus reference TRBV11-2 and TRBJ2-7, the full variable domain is EAGVAQSPRYKIIEKRQSVAFWCNPISGHATLYWYQQILGQGPKLLIQFQNNGVVDDSQLPKDRFSAERLKGVDSTLKIQPAKLEDSAVYLCASTSRGGSYEQYFGPGTRLTVT.